This T cell receptor beta chain stems from a study of CD8 T cells in ankylosing spondylitis. The study, taken as a whole, reports: Both synovial fluid and blood in reactive arthritis had previously been reported to carry some motif variants. In ankylosing spondylitis patients, matched synovial fluid reportedly showed significant enrichment of disease-linked clones.

The CDR3 spans 13 residues. CDR1 is MDHEN and CDR2 is SYDVKM in the germline V gene. J lost 8 bases, V lost 7 bases, and 9 bases had no gene match. TCRdb reprocessed the 5' RACE reads with MiXCR, giving one entry per CDR3 protein. Of 190,000 or so distinct CDR3 sequences in the sample, 10% to 15% were seen once. This clonotype was seen a few times. The antigen is unknown. V gene TRBV28 combines with J gene TRBJ1-1; 8 bases match TRBD1. This receptor was taken from a male donor with ankylosing spondylitis or in good health (not recorded which). The sequencing input was blood, either unsorted or a sorted T cell fraction (not recorded which). The DNA of the CDR3 is TGTGCCAGCACTCAACTTGGACAGGGAGAAGCTTTCTTT. Its translation: CASTQLGQGEAFF. Supplemented by reference TRBV28 and TRBJ1-1, the full variable domain reads DVKVTQSSRYLVKRTGEKVFLECVQDMDHENMFWYRQDPGLGLRLIYFSYDVKMKEKGDIPEGYSVSREKKERFSLILESASTNQTSMYLCASTQLGQGEAFFGQGTRLTVV.